This entry lists 24 T cell receptor beta chains sequenced from one sample in a study of CD8 T cells in Susac syndrome. Random-hexamer reverse transcription was applied to about 0.45 to 1 ug RNA. TCRdb called the immunoSEQ multiplex PCR reads again in MiXCR, with one record for every CDR3 protein. This repertoire shows about 150,000 distinct CDR3 sequences, approximately 94% found once; its top ten account for less than 0.095%. Sample: CD4+ T cells from PBMCs. The source of these receptors is a human donor in good health.

The chain combines TRBV7-2 with TRBJ2-1; possible D gene TRBD2, 5 bases. The CDR3 covers 17 residues. The germline CDR1 and CDR2 sequences are SGHTA and FQGNSA. The ends were cut back, 4 bases at V and 4 bases at J, with 20 bases in the middle. CDR3 in amino acids: CASSSQTGGGAYNEQFF. In DNA, the CDR3 is TGTGCCAGCAGCTCTCAGACCGGAGGCGGAGCGTACAATGAGCAGTTCTTC.

This clonotype was picked up one time. The chain recombines TRBV5-1 with TRBJ1-3; D uncertain. V lost 0 bases and J lost 0, with 10 bases in between. Germline assignment: CDR1 SGHRS and CDR2 YFSETQ. The CDR3 length is 16 residues. CDR3 sequence (DNA): TGCGCCAGCAGCTTGGACATCTATTCCTCTGGAAACACCATATATTTT. Translated: CASSLDIYSSGNTIYF.

The CDR3 nucleotides are TGTGCCAGCAGTTCCCCCCGGACAGGGCCAAGGGAGACCCAGTACTTC. It codes for CASSSPRTGPRETQYF. This rearrangement joins TRBV28 to TRBJ2-5; TRBD1 aligns across 8 bases. Germline V gene sequence: CDR1 MDHEN, CDR2 SYDVKM. The CDR3 length is 16 residues. Trimming took 4 bases from V and 5 from J; bases not matched to a gene: 12.

The chain couples TRBV6-1 to TRBJ2-7, with 13 bases aligning to TRBD2. The CDR3 covers 15 residues. CDR1 and CDR2 from the germline V gene are MNHNS and SASEGT. Trimming removed 6 bases from V and 4 bases from J; junction bases left unmatched: 6. The CDR3 spells CASSATSGRPYEQYF. CDR3 nucleotide sequence: TGTGCCAGCAGCGCGACTAGCGGGAGGCCTTACGAGCAGTACTTC.

This clonotype came up once. The rearrangement links TRBV5-1 to TRBJ2-3; D possibly matches TRBD1 or TRBD2 (7 bases each). The CDR3 is 17 amino acids. Germline assignment: CDR1 SGHRS and CDR2 YFSETQ. The V gene lost 4 bases and the J gene lost 2 bases, with 20 bases spanning the gap. The CDR3 protein is CASSPKPQGGPTDTQYF. The CDR3 coding sequence is TGCGCCAGCAGCCCAAAACCTCAGGGGGGGCCCACAGATACGCAGTATTTT.

This clonotype was recorded once. The gene calls are TRBV30 and TRBJ2-7; 12 positions match TRBD1. The V and J ends lost 8 bases and 3 bases, in that order; junction bases with no gene match: 2. This CDR3 region has 12 residues. Germline assignment: CDR1 GTSNPN and CDR2 SVGIG (reference sequence). CDR3 loop: CAGTGGFYEQYF. CDR3 coding DNA: TGTGCCGGGACAGGGGGCTTCTACGAGCAGTACTTC.

The gene calls are TRBV2 and TRBJ2-3; D not certain. The V gene lost 7 bases and the J gene lost 5 bases, with 10 bases spanning the gap. The CDR3 covers 12 residues. Germline lookup yields CDR1 SNHLY and CDR2 FYNNEI. This CDR3 reads CASNVGIDTQYF. In nucleotides, the CDR3 is TGTGCCAGCAACGTGGGGATAGATACGCAGTATTTT.

The chain couples TRBV27 to TRBJ1-5; D ambiguous. The CDR3 spans 14 residues. V was trimmed by 5 bases and J by 9 bases, leaving 17 bases between them. Per germline, CDR1 MNHEY and CDR2 SMNVEV (reference sequence). The CDR3 sequence: CASSPRSGGWPQHF. As DNA, the CDR3 is TGTGCCAGCAGTCCCCGCTCGGGTGGATGGCCCCAGCATTTT.

The chain is built from TRBV4-2 and TRBJ2-2; 10 bases are shared with TRBD1. This CDR3 comprises 16 residues. The germline gives CDR1 LGHNA, CDR2 YNFKEQ. After removal of 0 bases from V and 4 bases from J, the junction contained 2 bases not matched to a gene. The CDR3 bases are TGTGCCAGCAGCCAAGAGGGACAGGGGAGCACCGGGGAGCTGTTTTTT. This gives the protein CASSQEGQGSTGELFF.

The rearrangement links TRBV20-1 to TRBJ2-3; no reliable D call. Trimming shortened V by 3 bases and J by 3 bases, and 13 bases separated the two germline ends. CDR3 length equals 14 residues. Per the germline V gene, CDR1 is DFQATT and CDR2 is SNEGSKA (reference sequence). CDR3 bases: TGCAGTGCTAGGAGAGGCTTCAGGACAGATACGCAGTATTTT. Its protein product is CSARRGFRTDTQYF.

V gene TRBV7-9 combines with J gene TRBJ2-2; TRBD2 agrees at 7 bases. Losses at the gene ends were 7 bases for V and 1 base for J; bases not matched to a gene: 3. This CDR3 has 14 amino acids. Germline assignment: CDR1 SEHNR and CDR2 FQNEAQ (reference sequence). DNA for the CDR3: TGTGCCAGCAACCTAGCGGTGAACACCGGGGAGCTGTTTTTT. It specifies CASNLAVNTGELFF.

The chain combines TRBV20-1 with TRBJ1-1, with a tentative D call TRBD1 (6 bases). From germline, CDR1 is DFQATT and CDR2 SNEGSKA (reference sequence). Trimming cost V 8 bases and J 6 bases, with 13 bases left between them. This CDR3 region has 11 residues. CDR3 sequence: CSSDRSSEAFF. In DNA, the CDR3 is TGCAGTTCCGACAGGTCATCTGAAGCTTTCTTT.

This clonotype showed up just once. The CDR3 nucleotides are TGTGCCAGCAGCCACGTCCCATACGAGCAGTACTTC. Translating gives CASSHVPYEQYF. This chain connects TRBV3-1 to TRBJ2-7; D gene uncertain. This CDR3 is built from 12 residues. The germline gives CDR1 LGHDT, CDR2 YNNKEL (reference sequence). V was pared by 3 bases and J by 4 bases, with 7 bases between.

The chain is built from TRBV20-1 and TRBJ2-1; D is undetermined. With 3 bases removed from V and 2 bases from J, the gap between germline ends came to 11 bases. The CDR3 totals 14 residues. The germline V gene encodes CDR1 DFQATT and CDR2 SNEGSKA (reference sequence). This CDR3 reads CSARALVPYNEQFF. In DNA, the CDR3 is TGCAGTGCTAGGGCTCTAGTACCCTACAATGAGCAGTTCTTC.

This clonotype was counted a few times. V gene TRBV5-1 combines with J gene TRBJ2-3; TRBD2 aligns across 15 bases. CDR1 and CDR2 from the germline V gene are SGHRS and YFSETQ. J lost 2 bases, V lost 3 bases, and 7 bases had no gene match. This CDR3 has 18 residues. The CDR3 sequence is CASSSGLAGGRDTDTQYF. The CDR3 coding sequence is TGCGCCAGCAGCTCCGGACTAGCGGGAGGGCGGGACACAGATACGCAGTATTTT.

This clonotype occurred once. The CDR3 sequence is CASSQGLAASQETQYF. As DNA, the CDR3 is TGTGCCAGCAGCCAGGGACTAGCGGCCTCCCAAGAGACCCAGTACTTC. The chain uses TRBV3-1 and TRBJ2-5; 11 positions match TRBD2. The ends lost 3 bases at V and 1 base at J; junction bases unmatched: 4. The length of the CDR3 is 16 residues. The germline gives CDR1 LGHDT, CDR2 YNNKEL (reference sequence).

J is TRBJ2-1 and V is TRBV20-1; 9 positions agree with TRBD1. V shed 2 bases and J 4 bases; nucleotides not matched to a gene: 6. Per the germline V gene, CDR1 is DFQATT and CDR2 is SNEGSKA (reference sequence). The CDR3 spans 15 residues. CDR3 loop: CSARQPGTGYNEQFF. CDR3 nucleotide sequence: TGCAGTGCTAGACAACCCGGGACAGGGTACAATGAGCAGTTCTTC.

The rearrangement uses TRBV10-3 and TRBJ2-1; D gene ambiguous. The CDR3 is made up of 14 amino acids. CDR1 and CDR2 (germline): ENHRY, SYGVKD. V lost 4 bases to trimming and J lost 2 bases, with 9 bases between them. CDR3 loop: CAISVSPPYNEQFF. CDR3 bases: TGTGCCATCAGTGTTAGCCCTCCCTACAATGAGCAGTTCTTC.

The V and J genes are TRBV21-1 and TRBJ2-3. TRBV21-1 is classified as a pseudogene. The CDR3 is made up of 14 amino acids. CDR3 bases: TGTGCCAGCAGCAAAGGTAGCCCCACAGATACGCAGTATTTT. Translated, it gives CASSKGSPTDTQYF.

The CDR3 nucleotides read TGTGCCACCAGCAGAGTACAGGGAGTTGGGGCCGGGGAGCTGTTTTTT. Translated, it gives CATSRVQGVGAGELFF. The chain links TRBV15 to TRBJ2-2, with D tentatively TRBD1 (6 bases). The germline V gene has CDR1 LNHNV and CDR2 YYDKDF (reference sequence). This CDR3 comprises 16 residues. Trimming took off 1 base at V and 6 bases at J, with 15 bases between the two ends.

This rearrangement joins TRBV7-2 to TRBJ2-7, with D perhaps TRBD2 (5 bases). Germline lookup yields CDR1 SGHTA and CDR2 FQGNSA. The CDR3 is 17 amino acids. Trimming left V 0 bases short and J 0 bases short, with 15 bases between. In nucleotides, the CDR3 is TGTGCCAGCAGCTTAGCCGCAGTGACGGGGTACTCCTACGAGCAGTACTTC. It specifies CASSLAAVTGYSYEQYF. The whole variable domain, remainder taken from reference TRBV7-2 and TRBJ2-7, is GAGVSQSPSNKVTEKGKDVELRCDPISGHTALYWYRQSLGQGLEFLIYFQGNSAPDKSGLPSDRFSAERTGGSVSTLTIQRTQQEDSAVYLCASSLAAVTGYSYEQYFGPGTRLTVT.

V is TRBV15 and J is TRBJ2-1; 9 bases line up with TRBD2. The CDR3 sequence is 16 residues long. With V trimmed by 5 bases and J by 7 bases, 12 bases remained unmatched. In germline, CDR1 is LNHNV, CDR2 YYDKDF (reference sequence). The CDR3 sequence is CATSPAGGSGRNEQFF. In DNA, the CDR3 is TGTGCCACCAGCCCGGCGGGGGGGAGTGGGAGAAATGAGCAGTTCTTC.

This chain uses TRBV20-1 with TRBJ2-1; 7 bases agree with TRBD2. Trimming removed 3 bases from V and 5 bases from J; junction bases left unmatched: 10. Per the germline V gene, CDR1 is DFQATT and CDR2 is SNEGSKA (reference sequence). CDR3 length: 15 amino acids. This chain's CDR3 is CSARLASGYNNEQFF. DNA of the CDR3: TGCAGTGCTAGGTTGGCTAGCGGTTACAACAATGAGCAGTTCTTC.

DNA of the CDR3: TGCAGCGCCCATACTACGAACACCGGGGAGCTGTTTTTT. This encodes CSAHTTNTGELFF. The chain links TRBV29-1 to TRBJ2-2; no clear D. V was clipped by 7 bases and J by 0 bases, with 9 bases between them. The CDR3 is 13 residues long. Germline CDR1 is SQVTM and CDR2 is ANQGSEA.